The next 25 T cell receptor beta chains were all read from a single sample in a study of T cells in Graves' hyperthyroidism and ophthalmopathy. The source material, RNA transcripts, was used to amplify TCR beta CDR3 regions. HTBI primers were used for first-round RT-PCR of the TCR CDR3. TCRdb re-called the multiplex PCR reads with MiXCR, one entry per CDR3 protein. Of roughly 350,000 distinct CDR3 sequences in the sample, around 13% are singletons; the top ten hold about 26%. The sequenced material came from blood. The receptor source for this set is a woman aged 25 to 39 with Graves' hyperthyroidism.

The CDR3 DNA follows: TGTGCCAGCAGCCGCCTGCTTGGGGCTGGAAACACCATATATTTT. Residues: CASSRLLGAGNTIYF. The chain employs TRBV6-1 and TRBJ1-3; D is uncertain. Looked up from germline, CDR1 is MNHNS and CDR2 is SASEGT. The length of the CDR3 is 15 residues. Trimming stripped 6 bases from V and 2 bases from J, with 14 bases between.

This clonotype was counted at least ten times. This rearrangement joins TRBV7-9 to TRBJ1-1, with 8 bases fitting TRBD1. Germline CDR1 reads SEHNR; CDR2 reads FQNEAQ (reference sequence). The CDR3 has 14 amino acids. The junction had 4 bases not matched to a gene; V was cut back by 3 bases and J by 4 bases. As DNA, the CDR3 is TGTGCCAGCAGCTTTCTCGGACAGGGCACTGAAGCTTTCTTT. Translation gives CASSFLGQGTEAFF.

At least ten counts were recorded for this clonotype. The chain has TRBV11-2 and TRBJ1-5; D gene uncertain. This CDR3 comprises 12 residues. V was clipped by 1 base and J by 5 bases, with 3 bases between them. The germline V gene encodes CDR1 SGHAT and CDR2 FQNNGV. DNA for the CDR3: TGTGCCAGCAGCTTAGGGGATCAGCCCCAGCATTTT. This translates into CASSLGDQPQHF.

This clonotype showed up many times. The chain joins TRBV27 to TRBJ1-5; TRBD1 matches at 11 bases. V was pared by 6 bases and J by 7 bases, with 5 bases of the junction left unmatched. This CDR3 is built from 14 residues. Germline lookup yields CDR1 MNHEY and CDR2 SMNVEV (reference sequence). CDR3 DNA sequence: TGTGCCAGCAGGAGGACAGGGGGCCTACAGCCCCAGCATTTT. Translation gives CASRRTGGLQPQHF.

V gene TRBV20-1 combines with J gene TRBJ2-7, with 8 bases fitting TRBD2. The V segment lost 3 bases and the J segment 4 bases; nucleotides outside the gene matches: 5. CDR3 size: 13 residues. Germline V gene data show CDR1 as DFQATT and CDR2 as SNEGSKA (reference sequence). The CDR3 bases are TGCAGTGCTAGGCGGGAGGTCGGTTACGAGCAGTACTTC. The encoded protein is CSARREVGYEQYF.

This clonotype was picked up many times. The rearrangement uses TRBV7-6 and TRBJ2-6; D could derive from TRBD1 or TRBD2 (6 bases each). There are 18 residues in the CDR3. Trimming cost V 4 bases and J 2 bases, with 18 bases left between them. Germline CDR1 SGHVS, CDR2 FNYEAQ. The CDR3, as DNA: TGTGCCAGCAGCTCACCCGCACAGGGAGGCGCTGGGGCCAACGTCCTGACTTTC. It yields the protein CASSSPAQGGAGANVLTF.

There are many counts of this clonotype. The J gene is TRBJ2-5, the V gene TRBV24-1; 9 bases are a match to TRBD2. Germline V gene sequence: CDR1 KGHDR, CDR2 SFDVKD. This CDR3 is built from 18 residues. J lost 0 bases, V lost 0 bases, and 7 bases had no gene match. DNA of the CDR3: TGTGCCACCAGTGATTTGCTACTGGCTAGCGGGAACCAAGAGACCCAGTACTTC. Its protein is CATSDLLLASGNQETQYF.

The chain carries TRBV10-3 and TRBJ2-6; D is ambiguous. This CDR3 comprises 18 residues. Trimming took off 4 bases at V and 0 bases at J, with 16 bases between the two ends. Germline V lookup: CDR1 ENHRY, CDR2 SYGVKD. The CDR3 DNA sequence: TGTGCCATCAGTGTCGAGTGGGTAAACCCCTCTGGGGCCAACGTCCTGACTTTC. It translates to CAISVEWVNPSGANVLTF.

This clonotype has more than one count but fewer than ten. This chain links TRBV4-1 with TRBJ2-3; 7 bases fit TRBD1. Trimming cost V 5 bases and J 4 bases; bases outside gene matches: 9. This CDR3 is built from 15 residues. Per the germline V gene, CDR1 is MGHRA and CDR2 is YSYEKL. The DNA for the CDR3 is TGCGCCAGCAGCGCACAGGAAGGGGGCGCAGATACGCAGTATTTT. This codes for CASSAQEGGADTQYF.

This chain uses TRBV6-1 with TRBJ2-5; 8 bases match TRBD2. J was trimmed by 5 bases and V by 11 bases; bases with no gene match: 10. This CDR3 contains 13 residues. Germline CDR1 and CDR2: MNHNS and SASEGT. CDR3 in amino acids: CAAGGGVFETQYF. The CDR3, as DNA: TGTGCCGCCGGGGGGGGGGTTTTTGAGACCCAGTACTTC.

To note about this clonotype: A much larger clone differs from this one at a single base, so this may be a read error. This chain connects TRBV20-1 to TRBJ2-7; no clear D gene. Trimming shortened V by 6 bases and J by 5 bases, and 17 bases separated the two germline ends. Germline CDR1 reads DFQATT; CDR2 reads SNEGSKA (reference sequence). There are 13 residues in the CDR3. CDR3 protein: CSALGGAPHEQYF. In DNA, the CDR3 is TGCAGTGCCCTTGGCGGAGCGCCCCACGAGCAGTACTTC.

This clonotype showed up just a few times. The chain recombines TRBV6-5 with TRBJ1-2; tentatively, D is TRBD1 (5 bases). V dropped 2 bases and J dropped 6 bases, with 10 bases sitting between them. The CDR3 length is 13 residues. Germline V lookup: CDR1 MNHEY, CDR2 SVGAGI. The CDR3 loop is CASSYVGLNGYTF. In DNA form, the CDR3 reads TGTGCCAGCAGTTACGTGGGACTGAATGGCTACACCTTC.

This clonotype showed up many times. The chain couples TRBV2 to TRBJ2-3; D is undetermined. V lost 5 bases to trimming and J lost 6 bases, with 15 bases between them. Germline CDR1 is SNHLY and CDR2 is FYNNEI. CDR3 size: 14 residues. CDR3 in DNA: TGTGCCAGCAGTCCCGCCATTGACGGCGATACGCAGTATTTT. It translates to CASSPAIDGDTQYF. Complete variable domain (other parts from reference TRBV2 and TRBJ2-3): EPEVTQTPSHQVTQMGQEVILRCVPISNHLYFYWYRQILGQKVEFLVSFYNNEISEKSEIFDDQFSVERPDGSNFTLKIRSTKLEDSAMYFCASSPAIDGDTQYFGPGTRLTVL.

The chain carries TRBV29-1 and TRBJ2-7; tentative D call: TRBD1 (6 bases). Germline-derived CDR1 and CDR2 are SQVTM and ANQGSEA. The CDR3 runs 11 residues. Trimming took off 5 bases at V and 6 bases at J, with 11 bases between the two ends. The CDR3 is CSVYLDSEQYF. The CDR3 DNA sequence: TGCAGCGTTTACTTGGACAGCGAGCAGTACTTC.

This chain uses TRBV29-1 with TRBJ2-5; 12 bases map to TRBD2. Germline V gene sequence: CDR1 SQVTM, CDR2 ANQGSEA. Losses at the gene ends were 5 bases for V and 2 bases for J; bases not matched to a gene: 6. The CDR3 totals 15 residues. The CDR3 protein is CSVSPSGRVQETQYF. CDR3 DNA sequence: TGCAGCGTTTCACCTAGCGGGAGGGTACAAGAGACCCAGTACTTC.

About this clonotype itself: Given a much more abundant clone one base away, this may be a read error. V and J are TRBV20-1 and TRBJ2-2; no definite D call. This CDR3 comprises 15 residues. Germline V lookup: CDR1 DFQATT, CDR2 SNEGSKA (reference sequence). In nucleotides, the CDR3 is TGCAGTGCTAGAGGAGAGACACCGAACACCAGGGAGCTGTTTTTT. This encodes CSARGETPNTRELFF.

The CDR3 bases are TGTGCCAGTAGTCGCGGAGGGGGCCAAGAGACCCAGTACTTC. Residues: CASSRGGGQETQYF. The rearrangement uses TRBV19 and TRBJ2-5; D is perhaps TRBD1 or TRBD2 (6 bases each). Trimming removed 5 bases from V and 1 base from J, with 11 bases in between. Germline CDR1 is LNHDA and CDR2 is SQIVND (reference sequence). The CDR3 covers 14 residues.

This clonotype was seen a few times. The chain combines TRBV18 with TRBJ2-7; 8 positions match TRBD1. The CDR3 has 15 amino acids. The V segment lost 3 bases and the J segment 3 bases; nucleotides outside the gene matches: 7. Germline CDR1 and CDR2: KGHSH and LQKENI. The CDR3 coding sequence is TGTGCCAGCTCACCTTTGGGGGACAGGCTCTACGAGCAGTACTTC. As protein: CASSPLGDRLYEQYF.

This clonotype was detected a few times. The chain carries TRBV20-1 and TRBJ2-5, with D perhaps matching TRBD1 or TRBD2 (6 bases each). Trimming removed 4 bases at V and 3 bases at J, with 9 bases between. Looked up from germline, CDR1 is DFQATT and CDR2 is SNEGSKA (reference sequence). The CDR3 has 12 residues. CDR3 amino acids: CSAIGGEETQYF. The DNA of the CDR3 is TGCAGTGCTATCGGGGGCGAAGAGACCCAGTACTTC.

There are many counts of this clonotype. CDR3 loop: CASSSRVNQPQHF. In DNA, the CDR3 is TGTGCCAGCAGCTCTCGGGTTAATCAGCCCCAGCATTTT. The chain recombines TRBV7-8 with TRBJ1-5; D unclear. The germline gives CDR1 SGHVS, CDR2 FQNEAQ. V shed 4 bases and J shed 4 bases, with 8 bases lying between them. This CDR3 has 13 amino acids.

This clonotype was seen repeatedly, ten times or more. The chain recombines TRBV11-2 with TRBJ1-2, with a weak D call TRBD1 (5 bases). Germline V gives CDR1 SGHAT, CDR2 FQNNGV. The germline V and J ends were trimmed by 4 bases and 3 bases, with 12 bases remaining between them. There are 14 residues in the CDR3. Written as DNA, the CDR3 is TGTGCCAGCAGCTCCGGGACTGGTTACTATGGCTACACCTTC. This translates into CASSSGTGYYGYTF.

This clonotype was counted a few times. The chain recombines TRBV28 with TRBJ2-1, with 7 positions matching TRBD1. V lost 8 bases and J lost 4; bases outside the gene matches: 14. In germline, CDR1 is MDHEN, CDR2 SYDVKM. CDR3 length: 16 residues. For the CDR3, the DNA is TGTGCCAGCCGTTCCAAACTAGGGGGCGGGTACAATGAGCAGTTCTTC. Protein product: CASRSKLGGGYNEQFF.

The chain combines TRBV10-3 with TRBJ1-5; possibly TRBD1 for D (6 bases). The germline V and J ends were trimmed by 6 bases and 4 bases, with 10 bases remaining between them. CDR1 and CDR2 from the germline V gene are ENHRY and SYGVKD. The CDR3 totals 13 residues. The CDR3 nucleotides are TGTGCCATCAGGGACAGTTTAAATCAGCCCCAGCATTTT. Its protein product is CAIRDSLNQPQHF.

As DNA, the CDR3 is TGTGCCAGCAGTTACACCGGGGGCCCTCAACTGTTTTTT. Protein: CASSYTGGPQLFF. V is TRBV6-5 and J is TRBJ1-4; a weak D match, TRBD1 (6 bases). The germline gives CDR1 MNHEY, CDR2 SVGAGI. The CDR3 loop spans 13 amino acids. V shed 2 bases and J shed 12 bases, with 13 bases lying between them.

As to this clonotype: Given a much more abundant clone one base away, this may be a read error. The chain recombines TRBV28 with TRBJ1-5; D ambiguous. Germline V gene sequence: CDR1 MDHEN, CDR2 SYDVKM. This CDR3 has 15 residues. Here the CDR3 reads CASSSFSPGNQPLHF. The CDR3 DNA is TGTGCCAGCAGCTCATTTTCCCCGGGCAATCAGCCCCTGCATTTT. The entire variable domain, with the rest obtained from reference TRBV28 and TRBJ1-5, is as follows: DVKVTQSSRYLVKRTGEKVFLECVQDMDHENMFWYRQDPGLGLRLIYFSYDVKMKEKGDIPEGYSVSREKKERFSLILESASTNQTSMYLCASSSFSPGNQPLHFGDGTRLSIL.